A single sample is the source of the 21 T cell receptor beta chains below, sequenced in a study of blood T cell repertoires in COVID-19. Produced via immunoSEQ multiplex PCR; TCRdb's table is partial and in-frame only. The table lists 200,000 to 250,000 clones, approximately 90% of them singletons. The sample was peripheral blood. The receptors derive from an older man with acute or convalescent COVID-19.

Here the CDR3 reads CASSYSLGTYNEQFF. The CDR3 DNA sequence: TGTGCCAGCAGTTACTCCCTGGGCACCTACAATGAGCAGTTCTTC. The chain employs TRBV6-5 and TRBJ2-1; D ambiguous. CDR1 is MNHEY, CDR2 SVGAGI, per germline. The CDR3 runs 15 residues. V gave up 0 bases and J gave up 2 bases, with 8 bases separating them.

About this clone itself: The same CDR3 can be traced to other DNA sequences in this sample. J is TRBJ2-7 and V is TRBV5-4, with D possibly TRBD1 on 5 matching bases. V gave up 2 bases and J gave up 1 base, with 10 bases separating them. The length of the CDR3 is 14 residues. In germline, CDR1 is SGHNT, CDR2 YYREEE (reference sequence). CDR3 nucleotides: TGTGCCAGCAGCTTTGACAGTACTTCCTACGAGCAGTACTTC. It encodes CASSFDSTSYEQYF.

CDR3 sequence reads: CASSLVGGTGQQYV. The CDR3, as DNA: TGTGCCAGCAGCTTGGTGGGCGGGACAGGGCAGCAGTACGTC. This chain uses TRBV5-6 with TRBJ2-7; 9 bases are shared with TRBD1. J was trimmed by 8 bases and V by 0 bases; bases with no gene match: 6. The CDR3 loop spans 14 amino acids. Germline assignment: CDR1 SGHDT and CDR2 YYEEEE.

CDR3 DNA: TGCGCCAGCAGAGCGTCCAGCGGGAGAGGCGAGCAGTACTTC. It specifies CASRASSGRGEQYF. The rearrangement uses TRBV10-2 and TRBJ2-7, with TRBD2 matching over 8 bases. The trim removed 6 bases at V and 6 bases at J, leaving 10 bases unmatched. CDR3 size: 14 residues. Germline CDR1 and CDR2: WSHSY and SAAADI.

This clone was seen only a few times. The chain recombines TRBV19 with TRBJ1-2; D gene uncertain. Germline V gives CDR1 LNHDA, CDR2 SQIVND (reference sequence). The V end was cut by 6 bases, the J end by 5 bases, with 16 bases between. The length of the CDR3 is 14 residues. In DNA form, the CDR3 reads TGTGCCAGTAGAGCCGGGTCCTCGATTTATGGCTACACCTTC. Translated: CASRAGSSIYGYTF.

Only a few counts were recorded for this clone. This chain connects TRBV5-6 to TRBJ2-1; 14 nucleotides match TRBD2. CDR1 is SGHDT and CDR2 is YYEEEE in the germline V gene. Trimming took 4 bases from V and 2 from J; bases not matched to a gene: 11. This CDR3 spans 19 amino acids. In nucleotides, the CDR3 is TGTGCCAGCAGCCCACCGGGACTAGCGGGAGTCCCCCCCTACAATGAGCAGTTCTTC. Its protein is CASSPPGLAGVPPYNEQFF.

This chain joins TRBV20-1 and TRBJ1-1; maybe TRBD1 (6 bases). The V gene's germline CDR1 is DFQATT and CDR2 SNEGSKA (reference sequence). V was cut by 3 bases and J by 1 base, with 15 bases left in between. The CDR3 loop spans 15 amino acids. The CDR3 DNA is TGCAGTGCTAGTCCCGGACAGCCAAAGAACACTGAAGCTTTCTTT. It is translated as CSASPGQPKNTEAFF.

V gene TRBV6-5 combines with J gene TRBJ2-3; 7 bases map to TRBD2. The germline gives CDR1 MNHEY, CDR2 SVGAGI. Trimming took 7 bases from V and 0 from J; bases not matched to a gene: 7. This CDR3 has 15 residues. CDR3 sequence (DNA): TGTGCCAGCAAGGGAGGGAGAGCTAGCACAGATACGCAGTATTTT. It translates to CASKGGRASTDTQYF.

This clone showed up just once. The V gene is TRBV19, the J gene TRBJ2-7, with TRBD1 as a possible D gene (6 bases). The CDR3 sequence is 14 residues long. Germline V gene data show CDR1 as LNHDA and CDR2 as SQIVND (reference sequence). V was trimmed by 4 bases and J by 2 bases, leaving 12 bases between them. As DNA, the CDR3 is TGTGCCAGTAGTAAACAGGGATTGACCTACGAGCAGTACTTC. This codes for CASSKQGLTYEQYF. Supplemented by reference TRBV19 and TRBJ2-7, the full variable domain reads DGGITQSPKYLFRKEGQNVTLSCEQNLNHDAMYWYRQDPGQGLRLIYYSQIVNDFQKGDIAEGYSVSREKKESFPLTVTSAQKNPTAFYLCASSKQGLTYEQYFGPGTRLTVT.

J is TRBJ1-4 and V is TRBV23-1; the match to TRBD1 covers 8 bases. TRBV23-1 is annotated as an ORF whose role is uncertain. V was pared by 8 bases and J by 7 bases, with 6 bases of the junction left unmatched. This CDR3 has 13 residues. The CDR3 sequence is CASRTGRSEKLFF. CDR3 in DNA: TGCGCCAGCCGGACAGGGAGGAGTGAAAAACTGTTTTTT.

The chain employs TRBV5-6 and TRBJ2-5; D uncertain. The V end lost 2 bases, the J end lost 2 bases, and 7 bases lay between the germline ends. Germline loops: CDR1 SGHDT, CDR2 YYEEEE. The CDR3 consists of 13 residues. Written as DNA, the CDR3 is TGTGCCAGCAGCTTTGAGGTGCAAGAGACCCAGTACTTC. Its translation is CASSFEVQETQYF. The whole variable domain, remainder taken from reference TRBV5-6 and TRBJ2-5, is DAGVTQSPTHLIKTRGQQVTLRCSPKSGHDTVSWYQQALGQGPQFIFQYYEEEERQRGNFPDRFSGHQFPNYSSELNVNALLLGDSALYLCASSFEVQETQYFGPGTRLLVL.

The chain combines TRBV6-6 with TRBJ2-1; D possibly corresponds to TRBD1 (6 bases). Trimming took off 2 bases at V and 5 bases at J, with 10 bases between the two ends. Germline lookup yields CDR1 MNHNY and CDR2 SVGAGI (reference sequence). The CDR3 has 14 residues. The chain's CDR3 is CASSYRTDNNEQFF. CDR3 nucleotide sequence: TGTGCCAGCAGTTACAGGACAGATAACAATGAGCAGTTCTTC.

The chain links TRBV19 to TRBJ1-3; maybe TRBD1 (6 bases). This CDR3 contains 14 residues. With 5 bases removed from V and 2 bases from J, the gap between germline ends came to 10 bases. Per germline, CDR1 LNHDA and CDR2 SQIVND (reference sequence). CDR3 nucleotides: TGTGCCAGTAGTTCGGCAGGGGCTGGAAACACCATATATTTT. Encoded protein: CASSSAGAGNTIYF.

This rearrangement joins TRBV27 to TRBJ1-5; D perhaps matches TRBD1 (5 bases). CDR1 MNHEY and CDR2 SMNVEV come from the germline V gene (reference sequence). The CDR3 has 15 amino acids. The V end lost 10 bases, the J end lost 0 bases, and 16 bases lay between the germline ends. CDR3 nucleotides: TGTGCCACTAGACCAGGGATCATTAGCAATCAGCCCCAGCATTTT. This sequence encodes CATRPGIISNQPQHF.

V usage is TRBV2 and J usage is TRBJ2-1, with 12 bases aligning to TRBD2. The germline V gene has CDR1 SNHLY and CDR2 FYNNEI. This CDR3 comprises 14 residues. Trimming removed 4 bases from V and 8 bases from J; junction bases left unmatched: 3. The CDR3 loop reads CASSVLAGGHEQFF. The CDR3, as DNA: TGTGCCAGCAGTGTGCTAGCGGGAGGGCATGAGCAGTTCTTC.

This chain joins TRBV7-8 and TRBJ1-4; TRBD1 matches 12 bases. CDR1 SGHVS and CDR2 FQNEAQ come from the germline V gene. This CDR3 region has 15 residues. V lost 5 bases to trimming and J lost 5 bases; unmatched junction nucleotides: 3. CDR3: CASSRDRGRNEKLFF. The CDR3 DNA reads as TGTGCCAGCAGCAGGGACAGGGGGCGGAATGAAAAACTGTTTTTT.

V usage is TRBV6-2 or TRBV6-3 and J usage is TRBJ2-7, with 7 positions matching TRBD2. Unmatched junction bases numbered 5, after V lost 3 bases and J lost 0 bases. Germline V gene data show CDR1 as MNHEY and CDR2 as SVGEGT. The CDR3 totals 15 residues. CDR3 amino acids: CASSYLAGLSYEQYV. The CDR3 DNA is TGTGCCAGCAGTTATTTAGCGGGCCTCTCCTACGAGCAGTACGTC.

This chain connects TRBV4-1 to TRBJ2-4; possible D gene TRBD2, 5 bases. Trimming cost V 1 base and J 5 bases, with 15 bases left between them. CDR1 MGHRA and CDR2 YSYEKL come from the germline V gene. There are 16 residues in the CDR3. The chain's CDR3 is CASSQGSGNLQNIQYF. The CDR3 bases are TGCGCCAGCAGCCAAGGATCGGGGAACCTCCAAAACATTCAGTACTTC.

The chain carries TRBV7-9 and TRBJ2-3; 9 bases are shared with TRBD2. The V gene's germline CDR1 is SEHNR and CDR2 FQNEAQ (reference sequence). This CDR3 region has 16 residues. J lost 3 bases, V lost 0 bases, and 4 bases had no gene match. CDR3 DNA sequence: TGTGCCAGCAGCTTAGCTAGCGGGAGCGGGACAGATACGCAGTATTTT. This translates into CASSLASGSGTDTQYF. The full variable domain, in which reference TRBV7-9 and TRBJ2-3 provide the parts outside the CDR3, is DTGVSQNPRHKITKRGQNVTFRCDPISEHNRLYWYRQTLGQGPEFLTYFQNEAQLEKSRLLSDRFSAERPKGSFSTLEIQRTEQGDSAMYLCASSLASGSGTDTQYFGPGTRLTVL.

The genes are TRBV6-5 and TRBJ2-1; 11 bases map to TRBD2. The V gene's germline CDR1 is MNHEY and CDR2 SVGAGI. With 4 bases clipped from V and 8 bases from J, the junction kept 10 bases outside the gene matches. This CDR3 has 16 amino acids. CDR3 coding DNA: TGTGCCAGCAGTTCCTTAGCGGGAGGGGTGAGGGATGAGCAGTTCTTC. Protein sequence: CASSSLAGGVRDEQFF.

The rearrangement uses TRBV7-2 and TRBJ1-6; 7 bases agree with TRBD1. V trimming: 1 base; J trimming: 9 bases; junction bases outside the gene matches: 3. The germline V gene encodes CDR1 SGHTA and CDR2 FQGNSA. The CDR3 extends over 14 amino acids. This CDR3 is CASSLEGAVSPLHF. The CDR3, as DNA: TGTGCCAGCAGCTTAGAGGGGGCGGTTTCACCCCTCCACTTT. The complete variable domain, with remaining parts taken from reference TRBV7-2 and TRBJ1-6, reads GAGVSQSPSNKVTEKGKDVELRCDPISGHTALYWYRQSLGQGLEFLIYFQGNSAPDKSGLPSDRFSAERTGGSVSTLTIQRTQQEDSAVYLCASSLEGAVSPLHFGNGTRLTVT.